This T cell receptor beta chain was sequenced in a study of Ad26.COV2.S vaccination and SARS-CoV-2 variants (dated by TCRdb to about 2021). For context, the study as a whole: Vaccine-arm donors came from COV1001, a multicentre, randomized, double-blind, placebo-controlled phase I-IIa trial of Ad26.COV2.S in healthy adults. Ad26.COV2.S was administered intramuscularly at a dose of 5x10^10 or 1x10^11 viral particles, either as one shot or as two shots given 56 days apart. TCRbeta repertoire sequencing served as the tool for gauging how specific and how broad the SARS-CoV-2-reactive T cell receptors were following Ad26.COV2.S vaccination. A total of around 32 samples were included in the TCR-sequenced set, comprising around 19 Ad26.COV2.S vaccine recipients, 5 placebo recipients and 8 SARS-CoV-2 convalescent individuals. Trial participants were randomized into five groups of five: low-dose or high-dose Ad26.COV2.S given once or twice, or placebo on both occasions. Blinding of investigators to trial group allocation was maintained during experiments and outcome assessment.

Per the publication, the treatment or condition label means: around 19 received Ad26.COV2.S at low or high dose, single or two shots; five or six received placebo; per-sample allocation not given. For vaccine and placebo recipients, repertoires were sequenced using samples collected on day 63 after the first injection. Cohort 1b enrolled roughly 25 adults aged 18-55 years at a single site in Boston, USA, between 29 July and 7 August 2020. Ad26.COV2.S consisted of a replication-incompetent adenovirus type 26 vector by which a prefusion-stabilized SARS-CoV-2 spike protein from the original Wuhan strain was expressed. Including the terminal cysteine and phenylalanine, the CDR3 comprises 16 residues. Just the 48-base CDR3 DNA is kept, in frame starting at base 1. The junction shows trimming of 4 bases on V and 8 bases on J, and the gene matches do not reach 16 bases of it. Looking up the germline V gene yields CDR1 SGHDT and CDR2 YYEEEE.

Paper-wide results and their limitations: After vaccination, substantial breadth of spike-specific CD8+ and CD4+ T cell responses was reported. Non-spike TCR breadth was comparable between vaccine and placebo recipients, consistent with the vaccine containing only spike. Comparing responses between vaccine doses or regimens was not something the study was powered to do. Compared with placebo recipients, Ad26.COV2.S recipients showed higher spike-specific TCR breadth (P = 0.0014). It was noted by the authors that total T cell responses may have been underestimated by the TCR breadth and depth analyses.

In regard to this clone: This clone's antigen is unknown. Base quality data are lacking; no much larger clone is found one base away.

The immunoSEQ Assay was used to sequence TCRbeta CDR3 regions. After extraction, genomic DNA underwent amplification by bias-controlled multiplex PCR, followed by high-throughput sequencing. The authors processed their data as follows. Collapsing and filtering of sequences were performed to quantify the absolute abundance of each unique TCRbeta CDR3 region. T cell fraction was estimated by normalizing TCRbeta template counts to usable DNA, which was measured by amplifying reference genes present in all nucleated cells. Repertoire TCRs were annotated as SARS-CoV-2-specific when V gene, CDR3 amino acid sequence and J gene were exactly matched to a known reactive TCR set. The reference SARS-CoV-2 TCR set was derived from MIRA and filtered for enrichment in COVID-19-positive ImmuneCODE repertoires, a step that removed public or cross-reactive TCRs. Based on the MIRA antigens, annotated TCRs were further analysed at the level of specific ORF or position within ORF. Breadth was defined as annotated unique rearrangements over total unique productive rearrangements; depth was the summed frequency of those rearrangements. TCR breadth was compared between groups using two-sided Wilcoxon rank-sum tests. Sourced from immuneACCESS, this table was stored by TCRdb with only in-frame sequences that have V and J called. A share of the clones is absent; for the studies checked, an unresolved V gene accounts for under half, and the remainder has no known explanation. The DNA gave D and trimming, while V, J and clone size come from that table. The sample has some 300,000 clones on record, about 82% of them singletons. The ten largest clonotypes hold roughly 2% of the sample.

The sequences come from peripheral blood, collected in a trial of Ad26.COV2.S vaccine versus placebo. The rearrangement joined TRBV5-6 to TRBJ1-2; 8 bases in the middle match TRBD1. This clonotype was sampled from a person between 18 and 65 years old who received the Ad26.COV2.S COVID-19 vaccine or a placebo. This receptor has the CDR3 CASSPGSSGGAEGYTF. The nucleotides read TGTGCCAGCAGCCCAGGGTCATCAGGGGGCGCGGAAGGCTACACCTTC.